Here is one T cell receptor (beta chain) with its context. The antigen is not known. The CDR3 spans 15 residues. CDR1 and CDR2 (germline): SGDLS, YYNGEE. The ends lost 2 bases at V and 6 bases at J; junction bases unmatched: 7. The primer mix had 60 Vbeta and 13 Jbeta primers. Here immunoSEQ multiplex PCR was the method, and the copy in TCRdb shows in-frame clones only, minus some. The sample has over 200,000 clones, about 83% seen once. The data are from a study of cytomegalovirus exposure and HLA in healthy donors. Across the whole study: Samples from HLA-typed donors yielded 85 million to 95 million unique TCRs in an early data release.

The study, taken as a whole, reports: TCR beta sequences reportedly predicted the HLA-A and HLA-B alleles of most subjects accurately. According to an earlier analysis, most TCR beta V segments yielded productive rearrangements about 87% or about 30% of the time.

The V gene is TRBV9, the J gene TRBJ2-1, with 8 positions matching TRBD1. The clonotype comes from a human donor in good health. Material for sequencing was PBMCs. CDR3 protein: CASSVGQGASNEQFF. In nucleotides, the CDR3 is TGTGCCAGCAGCGTGGGGCAGGGGGCGTCCAATGAGCAGTTCTTC.